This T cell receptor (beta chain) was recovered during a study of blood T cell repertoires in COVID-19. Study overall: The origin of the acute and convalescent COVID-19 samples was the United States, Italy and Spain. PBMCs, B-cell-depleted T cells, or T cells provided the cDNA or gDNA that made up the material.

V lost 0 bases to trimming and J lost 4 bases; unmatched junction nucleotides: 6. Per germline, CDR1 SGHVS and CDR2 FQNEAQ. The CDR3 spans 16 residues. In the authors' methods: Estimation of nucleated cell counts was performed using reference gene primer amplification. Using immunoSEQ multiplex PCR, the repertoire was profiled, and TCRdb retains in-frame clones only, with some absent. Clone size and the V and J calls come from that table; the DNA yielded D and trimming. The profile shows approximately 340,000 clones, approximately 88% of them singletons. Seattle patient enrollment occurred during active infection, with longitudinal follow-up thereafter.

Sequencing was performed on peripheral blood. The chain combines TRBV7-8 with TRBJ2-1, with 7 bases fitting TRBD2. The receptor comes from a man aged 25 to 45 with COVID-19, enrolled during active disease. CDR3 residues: CASSLASLAEYNEQFF. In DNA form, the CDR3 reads TGTGCCAGCAGCTTAGCATCCCTAGCGGAATACAATGAGCAGTTCTTC.